This is a list of T cell receptor beta chains from one sample in a study of radiotherapy plus CTLA-4 blockade in lung cancer. Some clones are missing from TCRdb's copy, which holds only in-frame ones; the method was immunoSEQ multiplex PCR. Of around 42,000 clones in the sample, 50% to 70% are singletons; the top ten hold less than 20%. The sequencing used peripheral blood, collected from a patient treated with radiotherapy plus ipilimumab. These TCRs come from a human donor with non-small cell lung cancer who had a partial response to radiotherapy plus ipilimumab. CDR3s include the opening cysteine and the closing phenylalanine or tryptophan. Fields, in order: V gene, D gene, J gene, clone size, CDR3 protein, CDR3 DNA. The D gene is left open where the match is weak. Clone size appears in some rows only: once, few, many, or a class for an expanded clone.

>TRBV5-5|TRBD1|TRBJ1-3|-
CASSGTGSGNTIYF
TGTGCCAGCAGCGGGACAGGGAGTGGAAACACCATATATTTT
>TRBV6-5|-|TRBJ1-1|-
CASSYFGENTEAFF
TGTGCCAGCAGTTACTTCGGGGAAAACACTGAAGCTTTCTTT
>TRBV4-3|-|TRBJ2-1|-
CANSLEGGLYNEQFF
TGCGCCAACAGCCTCGAGGGGGGGCTATACAATGAGCAGTTCTTC
>TRBV7-2|TRBD2|TRBJ2-7|-
CASSFSGTSSYEQYF
TGTGCCAGCAGCTTCTCCGGGACTAGCTCCTACGAGCAGTACTTC
>TRBV30|-|TRBJ2-5|-
CAWSRGGETQYF
TGTGCCTGGAGTAGGGGGGGGGAGACCCAGTACTTC
>TRBV30|TRBD1|TRBJ1-2|-
CAWSSPTGGYNGYTF
TGTGCCTGGAGTTCGCCGACAGGGGGTTATAATGGCTACACCTTC
>TRBV7-2|TRBD1|TRBJ1-4|few
CASSLETGIGKLFF
TGTGCCAGCAGCTTAGAGACAGGGATTGGGAAACTGTTTTTT
>TRBV2|-|TRBJ1-5|-
CASRGFSNNQPQHF
TGTGCCAGCCGGGGGTTCTCCAACAATCAGCCCCAGCATTTT
>TRBV10-3|TRBD2|TRBJ2-4|-
CAAGGENIQYF
TGTGCCGCGGGGGGGGAAAACATTCAGTACTTC
>TRBV7-8|-|TRBJ1-1|-
CASSSDIGTEAFF
TGTGCCAGCAGCTCCGACATCGGCACTGAAGCTTTCTTT
>TRBV19|TRBD1|TRBJ1-2|-
CASSIGGGGGYTF
TGTGCCAGTAGTATCGGAGGGGGCGGTGGCTACACCTTC
>TRBV5-1|-|TRBJ2-2|-
CASSRVANTGELFF
TGCGCCAGCAGCCGCGTAGCGAACACCGGGGAGCTGTTTTTT
>TRBV7-9|-|TRBJ2-3|-
CASSSRTGEVDTQYF
TGTGCCAGCAGCTCCCGTACAGGGGAGGTCGATACGCAGTATTTT
>TRBV5-1|TRBD2|TRBJ2-2|-
CASSLVLAGDGELFF
TGCGCCAGCAGCTTGGTACTAGCGGGAGACGGGGAGCTGTTTTTT
>TRBV7-2|TRBD2|TRBJ2-3|-
CASRMGGGLDTQYF
TGTGCCAGCAGGATGGGGGGGGGTTTAGATACGCAGTATTTT
>TRBV7-3|TRBD1|TRBJ2-2|-
CASSLDGGTGATGELFF
TGTGCCAGCAGCTTAGATGGCGGGACAGGGGCAACCGGGGAGCTGTTTTTT
>TRBV4-3|-|TRBJ1-1|-
CASSSTGDNTEAFF
TGCGCCAGCAGCTCCACCGGGGATAACACTGAAGCTTTCTTT
>TRBV9|-|TRBJ1-1|-
CASSSGVKGTEAFF
TGTGCCAGCAGCTCAGGGGTGAAAGGCACTGAAGCTTTCTTT
>TRBV5-6|-|TRBJ1-1|-
CASSLGGFGTEAFF
TGTGCCAGCAGCTTAGGAGGGTTCGGCACTGAAGCTTTCTTT
>TRBV30|TRBD2|TRBJ2-3|-
CAWSAGLAGSDTQYF
TGTGCCTGGAGTGCCGGACTAGCGGGATCAGATACGCAGTATTTT
>TRBV9|TRBD2|TRBJ2-2|few
CASSVVLPGLAGDTGELFF
TGTGCCAGCAGCGTAGTTCTGCCGGGACTAGCGGGGGACACCGGGGAGCTGTTTTTT
>TRBV19|TRBD2|TRBJ2-3|-
CASTISGVRTDTQYF
TGTGCCAGTACCATTAGCGGGGTCCGCACAGATACGCAGTATTTT
>TRBV6-6|TRBD2|TRBJ2-3|-
CASTLAGAPTDTQYF
TGTGCCAGCACACTAGCGGGGGCCCCCACAGATACGCAGTATTTT
>TRBV6-6|-|TRBJ2-5|-
CASINWGQQETQYF
TGTGCCAGCATTAACTGGGGCCAACAAGAGACCCAGTACTTC
>TRBV21-1|-|TRBJ2-2|-
CASSKADSPANTGELFF
TGTGCCAGCAGCAAAGCGGATAGCCCTGCGAACACCGGGGAGCTGTTTTTT
>TRBV21-1|-|TRBJ2-3|-
CASSPTGGLCTDTQYF
TGTGCCAGCAGTCCAACAGGGGGTCTCTGCACAGATACGCAGTATTTT
>TRBV11-2|TRBD2|TRBJ2-7|-
CASSFSAGGPAYEQYF
TGTGCCAGCAGCTTCTCAGCGGGGGGCCCTGCCTACGAGCAGTACTTC
>TRBV5-6|-|TRBJ1-4|-
CASSLSSMREKLFF
TGTGCCAGCAGCCTAAGTTCCATGAGAGAAAAACTGTTTTTT
>TRBV13|-|TRBJ2-1|-
CASSDFRVEQFF
TGTGCCAGCAGTGACTTCAGGGTTGAGCAGTTCTTC
>TRBV7-2|-|TRBJ2-4|-
CASSSPTLRAKNIQYF
TGTGCCAGCAGCTCCCCCACCCTGAGGGCCAAAAACATTCAGTACTTC
>TRBV27|-|TRBJ2-2|-
CATSGYTGELFF
TGTGCCACCTCAGGGTACACCGGGGAGCTGTTTTTT
>TRBV9|-|TRBJ2-7|-
CASSADSSYEQYF
TGTGCCAGCAGCGCGGACAGTAGCTACGAGCAGTACTTC
>TRBV19|TRBD1|TRBJ2-1|-
CASSRGQGARGKYNEQFF
TGTGCCAGTAGTAGGGGCCAGGGGGCCCGCGGGAAGTACAATGAGCAGTTCTTC
>TRBV18|-|TRBJ2-7|-
CASSPLPGEQYF
TGTGCCAGCTCACCCTTACCCGGCGAGCAGTACTTC
>TRBV7-9|-|TRBJ1-2|-
CASSMGDIPGCTF
TGTGCCAGCAGCATGGGGGACATTCCTGGCTGCACCTTC
>TRBV19|TRBD1|TRBJ1-5|once
CASSQGDQPQHF
TGTGCCAGTAGCCAGGGGGATCAGCCCCAGCATTTT
>TRBV19|TRBD2|TRBJ2-2|-
CASSSGGTGELFF
TGTGCCAGTAGCTCCGGGGGGACCGGGGAGCTGTTTTTT
>TRBV25-1|TRBD2|TRBJ2-3|-
CASRSTSGGTADTQYF
TGTGCCAGCAGGTCGACTAGCGGGGGGACCGCAGATACGCAGTATTTT
>TRBV28|TRBD1|TRBJ1-1|-
CASRPGQGTEAFF
TGTGCCAGCAGACCCGGACAGGGCACTGAAGCTTTCTTT
>TRBV18|TRBD1|TRBJ2-5|once
CASSPMGTGGAEQYF
TGTGCCAGCTCACCGATGGGGACAGGAGGGGCGGAGCAGTACTTC
>TRBV9|TRBD1|TRBJ1-6|-
CASSVQGGGSPLHF
TGTGCCAGCAGCGTACAGGGGGGCGGATCACCCCTCCACTTT
>TRBV5-1|-|TRBJ1-1|-
CASSAGRILNTEAFF
TGCGCCAGCAGTGCGGGTCGAATCTTGAACACTGAAGCTTTCTTT
>TRBV7-9|-|TRBJ1-1|-
CASSEWSTEAFF
TGTGCCAGCAGCGAGTGGAGCACTGAAGCTTTCTTT
>TRBV7-2|TRBD2|TRBJ2-3|-
CASSLKGLAGPTSTDTQYF
TGTGCCAGCAGCCTAAAGGGACTAGCGGGACCCACTAGCACAGATACGCAGTATTTT
>TRBV9|-|TRBJ2-3|-
CASSVGSWPDTQYF
TGTGCCAGCAGCGTAGGATCATGGCCAGATACGCAGTATTTT
>TRBV27|-|TRBJ2-2|-
CASSFRGGELFF
TGTGCCAGCAGTTTTAGGGGCGGGGAGCTGTTTTTT
>TRBV6-5|TRBD1|TRBJ1-1|few
CASRKTGANTEAFF
TGTGCCAGCAGAAAAACAGGGGCGAACACTGAAGCTTTCTTT
>TRBV5-1|TRBD1|TRBJ1-2|-
CASSLDRGSRYGYTF
TGCGCCAGCAGCTTGGACAGGGGTTCGAGATATGGCTACACCTTC
>TRBV11-2|TRBD2|TRBJ2-1|-
CASSSYRASGSRNEQFF
TGTGCCAGCAGCTCTTACAGGGCTAGCGGGAGTAGGAATGAGCAGTTCTTC
>TRBV7-2|-|TRBJ2-1|-
CASSLGQPYNEQFF
TGTGCCAGCAGCTTAGGACAGCCCTACAATGAGCAGTTCTTC
>TRBV6-1|-|TRBJ1-2|-
CASSSGGSPNYGYTF
TGTGCCAGCAGTTCGGGGGGAAGCCCTAACTATGGCTACACCTTC
>TRBV5-1|-|TRBJ1-2|-
CASSLETPNYGYTF
TGCGCCAGCAGCTTGGAGACACCTAACTATGGCTACACCTTC
>TRBV19|-|TRBJ1-5|-
CASSSQINQPQHF
TGTGCCAGTAGTAGCCAGATAAATCAGCCCCAGCATTTT
>TRBV4-2|TRBD2|TRBJ2-3|-
CASSQEYGRSADTQYF
TGTGCCAGCAGCCAAGAGTACGGGAGGAGCGCAGATACGCAGTATTTT
>TRBV5-6|-|TRBJ2-1|-
CASRQSINNEQFF
TGTGCCAGCCGACAGAGTATTAACAATGAGCAGTTCTTC
>TRBV25-1|-|TRBJ2-7|-
CASSPQGTEQYF
TGTGCCAGCAGCCCCCAGGGGACCGAGCAGTACTTC
>TRBV2|-|TRBJ2-1|-
CASSRYYNEQFF
TGTGCCAGCAGCCGGTACTACAATGAGCAGTTCTTC